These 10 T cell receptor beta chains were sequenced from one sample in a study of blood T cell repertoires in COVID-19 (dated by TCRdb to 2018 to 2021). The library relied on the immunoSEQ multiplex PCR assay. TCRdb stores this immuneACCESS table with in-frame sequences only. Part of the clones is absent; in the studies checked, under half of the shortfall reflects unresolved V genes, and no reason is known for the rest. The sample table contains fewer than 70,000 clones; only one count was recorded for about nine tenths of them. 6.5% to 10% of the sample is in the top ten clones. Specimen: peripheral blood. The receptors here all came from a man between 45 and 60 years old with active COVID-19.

The CDR3 DNA reads TGTGCCAGTAGTATCTCGTCGGTACCATCGGAAAAACTGTTTTTT. Translating gives CASSISSVPSEKLFF. V and J are TRBV19 and TRBJ1-4; D not certain. The CDR3 spans 15 residues. Between the trimmed V and J ends, which lost 3 bases and 8 bases, there was a span of 16 bases. Per the germline V gene, CDR1 is LNHDA and CDR2 is SQIVND (reference sequence).

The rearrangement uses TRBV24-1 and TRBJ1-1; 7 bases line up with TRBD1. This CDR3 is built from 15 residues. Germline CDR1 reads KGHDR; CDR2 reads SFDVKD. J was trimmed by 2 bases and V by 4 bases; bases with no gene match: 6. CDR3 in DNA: TGTGCCACCAGTGACGCCCGGACAGGTAACACTGAAGCTTTCTTT. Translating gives CATSDARTGNTEAFF.

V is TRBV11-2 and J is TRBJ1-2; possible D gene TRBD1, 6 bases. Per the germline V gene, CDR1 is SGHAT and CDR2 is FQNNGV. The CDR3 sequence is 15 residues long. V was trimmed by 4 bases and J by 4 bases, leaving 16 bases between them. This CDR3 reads CASSSPSGAFYGYTF. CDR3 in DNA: TGTGCCAGCAGCTCCCCATCAGGGGCGTTCTATGGCTACACCTTC.

This chain's CDR3 is CASSSPSGSATDTQYF. The DNA of the CDR3 is TGTGCCAGCAGCTCCCCTAGCGGGAGTGCCACAGATACGCAGTATTTT. The chain employs TRBV11-2 and TRBJ2-3; 10 bases are shared with TRBD2. J lost 2 bases, V lost 4 bases, and 6 bases had no gene match. Germline-derived CDR1 and CDR2 are SGHAT and FQNNGV. This CDR3 spans 16 amino acids.

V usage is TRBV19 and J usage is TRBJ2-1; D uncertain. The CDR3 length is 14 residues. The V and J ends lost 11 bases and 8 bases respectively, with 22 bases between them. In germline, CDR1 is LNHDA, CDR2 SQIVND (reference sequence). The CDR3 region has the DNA TGTGCCTATCCATATTTCCTACCCCGGGATGAGCAGTTCTTC. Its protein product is CAYPYFLPRDEQFF.

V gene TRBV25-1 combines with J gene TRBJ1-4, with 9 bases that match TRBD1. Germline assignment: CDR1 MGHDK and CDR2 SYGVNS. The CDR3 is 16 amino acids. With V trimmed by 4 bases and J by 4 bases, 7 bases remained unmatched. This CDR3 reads CASSGTGDGNNEKLFF. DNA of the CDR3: TGTGCCAGCAGTGGGACAGGGGACGGGAATAATGAAAAACTGTTTTTT.

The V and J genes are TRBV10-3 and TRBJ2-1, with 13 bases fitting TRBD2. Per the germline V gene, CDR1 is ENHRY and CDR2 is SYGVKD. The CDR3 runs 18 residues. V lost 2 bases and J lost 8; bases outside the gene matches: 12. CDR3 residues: CAISETATGTSGVDEQFF. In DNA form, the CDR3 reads TGTGCCATCAGTGAGACCGCGACCGGGACTAGCGGGGTAGATGAGCAGTTCTTC.

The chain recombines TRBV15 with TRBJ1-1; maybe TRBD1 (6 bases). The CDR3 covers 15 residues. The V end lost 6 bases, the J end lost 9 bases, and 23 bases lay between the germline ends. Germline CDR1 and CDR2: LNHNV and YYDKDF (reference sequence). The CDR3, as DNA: TGTGCCACCAGGGGGACAATCATTTTTTGGGGAAAAGCTTTCTTT. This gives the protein CATRGTIIFWGKAFF.

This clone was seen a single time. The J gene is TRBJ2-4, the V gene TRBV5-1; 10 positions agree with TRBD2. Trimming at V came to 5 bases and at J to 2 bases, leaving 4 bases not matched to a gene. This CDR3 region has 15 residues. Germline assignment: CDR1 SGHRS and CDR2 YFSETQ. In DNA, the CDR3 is TGCGCCAGCAGTCAGCGGGAGGGAACCAAAAACATTCAGTACTTC. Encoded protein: CASSQREGTKNIQYF. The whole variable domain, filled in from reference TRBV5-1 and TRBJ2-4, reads KAGVTQTPRYLIKTRGQQVTLSCSPISGHRSVSWYQQTPGQGLQFLFEYFSETQRNKGNFPGRFSGRQFSNSRSEMNVSTLELGDSALYLCASSQREGTKNIQYFGAGTRLSVL.

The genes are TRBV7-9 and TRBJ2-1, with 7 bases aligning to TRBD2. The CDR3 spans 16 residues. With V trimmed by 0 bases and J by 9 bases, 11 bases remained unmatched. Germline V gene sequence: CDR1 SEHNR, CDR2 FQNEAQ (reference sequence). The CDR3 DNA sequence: TGTGCCAGCAGCTTAGCTTGGACCATCCGGGGGGTTGAGCAGTTCTTC. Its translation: CASSLAWTIRGVEQFF.